The 3 T cell receptor beta chains in this list originate from one sample, sequenced in a study of blood T cell repertoires in COVID-19. The table came from immunoSEQ multiplex PCR; TCRdb's copy has only in-frame clones and leaves some out. The data contain 95,000 to 150,000 clones, roughly 84% of them seen just once; the ten biggest clones take up 3% to 5%. The sample consisted of peripheral blood. The receptors here all came from a man in his sixties with acute or convalescent COVID-19.

This clone was counted between two and nine times. This chain uses TRBV9 with TRBJ2-1; 9 bases map to TRBD2. CDR1 is SGDLS and CDR2 is YYNGEE in the germline V gene. The V and J ends lost 4 bases and 4 bases, in that order; junction bases with no gene match: 9. The CDR3 runs to 16 residues. The DNA for the CDR3 is TGTGCCAGCAGCTCCTCGACTAGCGGACTATACAATGAGCAGTTCTTC. Amino acids: CASSSSTSGLYNEQFF.

V and J are TRBV13 and TRBJ1-5; 8 bases map to TRBD1. V gave up 5 bases and J gave up 11 bases; unmatched junction bases: 2. The germline CDR1 and CDR2 sequences are PRHDT and FYEKMQ (reference sequence). The CDR3 length is 11 residues. The CDR3 is CASSPDRAQHF. The CDR3 region has the DNA TGTGCCAGCAGCCCGGACAGGGCCCAGCATTTT.

V and J are TRBV5-4 and TRBJ1-4; 8 bases line up with TRBD1. Germline CDR1 is SGHNT and CDR2 is YYREEE (reference sequence). There are 16 residues in the CDR3. J was trimmed by 3 bases and V by 1 base; bases with no gene match: 5. The CDR3 coding sequence is TGTGCCAGCAGCTTGATGACAGGGGCGGCTAATGAAAAACTGTTTTTT. Its protein product is CASSLMTGAANEKLFF.